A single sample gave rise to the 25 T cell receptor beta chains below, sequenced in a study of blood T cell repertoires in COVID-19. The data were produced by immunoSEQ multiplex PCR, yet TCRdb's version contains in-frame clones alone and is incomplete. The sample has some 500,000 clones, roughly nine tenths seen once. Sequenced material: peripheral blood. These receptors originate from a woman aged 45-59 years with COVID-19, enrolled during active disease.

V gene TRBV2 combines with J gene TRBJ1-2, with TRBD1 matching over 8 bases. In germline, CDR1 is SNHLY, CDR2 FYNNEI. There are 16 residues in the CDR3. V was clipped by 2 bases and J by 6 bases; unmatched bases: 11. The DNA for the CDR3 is TGTGCCAGCAGTGAACCCTCCGACAGGGGAGGTAATGGCTACACCTTC. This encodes CASSEPSDRGGNGYTF.

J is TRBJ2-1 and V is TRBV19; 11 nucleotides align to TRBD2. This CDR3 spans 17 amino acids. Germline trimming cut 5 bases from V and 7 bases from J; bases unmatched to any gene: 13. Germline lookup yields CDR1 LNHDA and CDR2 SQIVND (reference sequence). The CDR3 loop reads CASSLHPVAGGINEQFF. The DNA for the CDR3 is TGTGCCAGTAGTTTACACCCGGTAGCGGGGGGGATAAATGAGCAGTTCTTC.

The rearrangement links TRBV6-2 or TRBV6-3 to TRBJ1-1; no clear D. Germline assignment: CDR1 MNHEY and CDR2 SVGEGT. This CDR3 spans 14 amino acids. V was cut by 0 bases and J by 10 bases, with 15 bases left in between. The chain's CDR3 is CASSYSSGGGRAFF. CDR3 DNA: TGTGCCAGCAGTTACTCCTCCGGTGGAGGGAGAGCTTTCTTT.

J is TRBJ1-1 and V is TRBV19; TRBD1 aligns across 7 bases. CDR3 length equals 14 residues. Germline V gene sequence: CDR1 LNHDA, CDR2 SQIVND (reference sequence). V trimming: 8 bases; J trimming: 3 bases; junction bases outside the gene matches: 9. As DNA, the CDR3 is TGTGCCAGTCAGAGGGGGCGCTTGGACACTGAAGCTTTCTTT. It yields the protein CASQRGRLDTEAFF.

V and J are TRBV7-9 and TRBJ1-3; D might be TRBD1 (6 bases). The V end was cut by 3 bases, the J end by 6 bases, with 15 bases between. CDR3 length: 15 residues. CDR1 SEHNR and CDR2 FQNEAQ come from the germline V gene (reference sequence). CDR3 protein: CASSFAGRGKNTIYF. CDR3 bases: TGTGCCAGCAGCTTTGCGGGCAGGGGAAAAAACACCATATATTTT.

The CDR3 spells CASNGQEETQYF. The CDR3 bases are TGTGCCAGCAACGGACAAGAAGAGACCCAGTACTTC. The chain joins TRBV6-5 to TRBJ2-5, with D possibly matching TRBD1 (5 bases). The CDR3 contains 12 residues. Germline V gene data show CDR1 as MNHEY and CDR2 as SVGAGI. V shed 7 bases and J shed 3 bases, with 9 bases lying between them.

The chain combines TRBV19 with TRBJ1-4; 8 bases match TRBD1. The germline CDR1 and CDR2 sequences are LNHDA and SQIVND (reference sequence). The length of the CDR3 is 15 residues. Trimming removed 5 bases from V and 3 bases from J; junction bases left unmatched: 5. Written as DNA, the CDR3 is TGTGCCAGTAGTGCACACAGGGGGTCTAATGAAAAACTGTTTTTT. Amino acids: CASSAHRGSNEKLFF.

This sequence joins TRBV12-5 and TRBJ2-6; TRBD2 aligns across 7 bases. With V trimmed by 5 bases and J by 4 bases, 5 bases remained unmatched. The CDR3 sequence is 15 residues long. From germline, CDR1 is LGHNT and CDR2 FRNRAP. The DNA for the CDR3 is TGTGCTAGTGGTGACGGGAGGTCAGGGGCCAACGTCCTGACTTTC. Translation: CASGDGRSGANVLTF. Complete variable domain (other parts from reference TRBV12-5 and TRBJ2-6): DARVTQTPRHKVTEMGQEVTMRCQPILGHNTVFWYRQTMMQGLELLAYFRNRAPLDDSGMPKDRFSAEMPDATLATLKIQPSEPRDSAVYFCASGDGRSGANVLTFGAGSRLTVL.

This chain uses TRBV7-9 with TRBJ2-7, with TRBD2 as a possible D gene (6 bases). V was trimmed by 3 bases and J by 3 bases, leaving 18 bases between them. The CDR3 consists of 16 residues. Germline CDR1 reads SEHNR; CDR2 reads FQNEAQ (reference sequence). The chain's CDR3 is CASSFSSHRLDYEQYF. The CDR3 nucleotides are TGTGCCAGCAGCTTCTCGAGTCACAGACTAGACTACGAGCAGTACTTC.

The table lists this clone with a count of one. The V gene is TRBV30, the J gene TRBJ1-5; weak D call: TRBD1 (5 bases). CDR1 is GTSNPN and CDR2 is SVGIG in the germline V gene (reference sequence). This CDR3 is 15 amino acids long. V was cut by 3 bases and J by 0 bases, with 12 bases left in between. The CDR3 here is CAWRGTGYSNQPQHF. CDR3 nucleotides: TGTGCCTGGAGAGGAACAGGATATAGCAATCAGCCCCAGCATTTT.

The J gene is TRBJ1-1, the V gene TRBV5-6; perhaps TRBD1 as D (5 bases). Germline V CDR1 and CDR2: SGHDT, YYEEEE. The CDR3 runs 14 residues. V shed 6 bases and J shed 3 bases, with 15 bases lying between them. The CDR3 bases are TGTGCCAGCACTCCCGGGGGGGGTCACACTGAAGCTTTCTTT. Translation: CASTPGGGHTEAFF. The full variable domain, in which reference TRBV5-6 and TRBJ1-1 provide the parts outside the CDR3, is DAGVTQSPTHLIKTRGQQVTLRCSPKSGHDTVSWYQQALGQGPQFIFQYYEEEERQRGNFPDRFSGHQFPNYSSELNVNALLLGDSALYLCASTPGGGHTEAFFGQGTRLTVV.

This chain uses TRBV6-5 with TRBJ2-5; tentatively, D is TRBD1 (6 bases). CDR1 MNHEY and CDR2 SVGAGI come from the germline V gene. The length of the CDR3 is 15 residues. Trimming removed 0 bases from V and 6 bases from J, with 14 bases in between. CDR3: CASSYSKNRVQTQYF. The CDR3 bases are TGTGCCAGCAGTTACTCGAAAAACAGGGTACAGACCCAGTACTTC.

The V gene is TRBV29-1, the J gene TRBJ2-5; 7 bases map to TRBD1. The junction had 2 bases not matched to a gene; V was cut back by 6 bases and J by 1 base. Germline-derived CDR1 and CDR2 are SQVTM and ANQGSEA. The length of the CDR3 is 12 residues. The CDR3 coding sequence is TGCAGCGTAAACAGGGGCCAAGAGACCCAGTACTTC. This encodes CSVNRGQETQYF.

CDR3 residues: CASSLQGSSGNTIYF. For the CDR3, the DNA is TGTGCCAGCAGTCTACAGGGGAGCTCTGGAAACACCATATATTTT. The V gene is TRBV6-2 or TRBV6-3, the J gene TRBJ1-3; TRBD1 matches at 7 bases. Germline V gives CDR1 MNHEY, CDR2 SVGEGT. This CDR3 spans 15 amino acids. J was trimmed by 0 bases and V by 5 bases; bases with no gene match: 4.

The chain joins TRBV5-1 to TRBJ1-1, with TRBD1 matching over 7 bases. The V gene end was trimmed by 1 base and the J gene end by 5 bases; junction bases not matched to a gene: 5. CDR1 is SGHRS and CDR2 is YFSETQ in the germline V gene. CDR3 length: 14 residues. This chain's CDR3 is CASSLNRGSTEAFF. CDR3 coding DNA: TGCGCCAGCAGCTTGAACAGGGGCTCGACTGAAGCTTTCTTT. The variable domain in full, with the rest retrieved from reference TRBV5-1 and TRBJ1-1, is KAGVTQTPRYLIKTRGQQVTLSCSPISGHRSVSWYQQTPGQGLQFLFEYFSETQRNKGNFPGRFSGRQFSNSRSEMNVSTLELGDSALYLCASSLNRGSTEAFFGQGTRLTVV.

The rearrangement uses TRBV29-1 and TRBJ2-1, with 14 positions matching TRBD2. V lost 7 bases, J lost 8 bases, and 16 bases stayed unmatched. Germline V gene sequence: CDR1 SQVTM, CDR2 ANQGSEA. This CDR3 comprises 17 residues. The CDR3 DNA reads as TGCAGCGCCAGAGGGACTAGCGGGAGCTCAGGGAACGATGAGCAGTTCTTC. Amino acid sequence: CSARGTSGSSGNDEQFF.

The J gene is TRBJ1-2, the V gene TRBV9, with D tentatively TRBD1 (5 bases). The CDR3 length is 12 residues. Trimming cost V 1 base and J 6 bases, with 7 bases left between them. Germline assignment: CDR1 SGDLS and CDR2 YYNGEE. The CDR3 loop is CASSVQGNGYTF. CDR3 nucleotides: TGTGCCAGCAGCGTACAGGGCAATGGCTACACCTTC.

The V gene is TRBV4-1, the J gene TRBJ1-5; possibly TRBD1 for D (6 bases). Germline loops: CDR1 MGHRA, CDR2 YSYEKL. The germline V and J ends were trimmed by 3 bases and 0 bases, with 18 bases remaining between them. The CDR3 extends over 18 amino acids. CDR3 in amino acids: CASSHRGGQRVSNQPQHF. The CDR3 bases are TGCGCCAGCAGCCACCGGGGGGGGCAGCGAGTTAGCAATCAGCCCCAGCATTTT.

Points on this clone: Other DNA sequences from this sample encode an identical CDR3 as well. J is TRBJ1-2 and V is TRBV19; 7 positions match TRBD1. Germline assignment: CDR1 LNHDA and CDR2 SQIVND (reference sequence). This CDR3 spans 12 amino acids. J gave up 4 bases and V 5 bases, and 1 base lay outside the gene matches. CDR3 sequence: CASSPGGYGYTF. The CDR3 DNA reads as TGTGCCAGTAGTCCAGGGGGCTATGGCTACACCTTC.

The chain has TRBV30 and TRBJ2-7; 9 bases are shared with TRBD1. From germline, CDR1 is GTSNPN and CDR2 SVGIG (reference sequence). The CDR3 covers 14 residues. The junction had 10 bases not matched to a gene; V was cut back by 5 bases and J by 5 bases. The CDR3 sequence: CAWDTGTGYHEQYF. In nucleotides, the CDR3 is TGTGCCTGGGATACCGGGACAGGGTATCACGAGCAGTACTTC.

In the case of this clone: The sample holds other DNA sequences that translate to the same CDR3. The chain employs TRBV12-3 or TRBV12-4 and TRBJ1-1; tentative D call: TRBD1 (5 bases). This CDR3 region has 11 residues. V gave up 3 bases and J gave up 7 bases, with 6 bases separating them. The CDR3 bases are TGTGCCAGCAGTTTCGGGGGTGAAGCTTTCTTT. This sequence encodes CASSFGGEAFF.

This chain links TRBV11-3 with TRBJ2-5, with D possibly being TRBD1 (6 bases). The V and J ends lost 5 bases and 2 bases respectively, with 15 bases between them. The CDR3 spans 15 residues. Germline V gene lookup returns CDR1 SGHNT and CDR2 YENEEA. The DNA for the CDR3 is TGTGCCAGCAGCCTAGGCCGGGACATTCAAGAGACCCAGTACTTC. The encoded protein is CASSLGRDIQETQYF.

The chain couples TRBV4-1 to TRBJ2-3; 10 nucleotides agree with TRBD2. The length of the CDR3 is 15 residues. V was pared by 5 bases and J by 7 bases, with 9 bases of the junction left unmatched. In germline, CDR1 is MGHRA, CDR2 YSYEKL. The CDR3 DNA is TGCGCCAGCAGCACCCCTAGCGGGGGCTTGAATACGCAGTATTTT. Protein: CASSTPSGGLNTQYF.

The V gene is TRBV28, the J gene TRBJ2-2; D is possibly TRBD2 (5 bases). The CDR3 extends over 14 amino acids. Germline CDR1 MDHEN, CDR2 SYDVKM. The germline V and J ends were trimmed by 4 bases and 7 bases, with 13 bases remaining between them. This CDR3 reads CASSSYRGDGELFF. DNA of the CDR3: TGTGCCAGCAGTTCCTATCGGGGAGACGGGGAGCTGTTTTTT.

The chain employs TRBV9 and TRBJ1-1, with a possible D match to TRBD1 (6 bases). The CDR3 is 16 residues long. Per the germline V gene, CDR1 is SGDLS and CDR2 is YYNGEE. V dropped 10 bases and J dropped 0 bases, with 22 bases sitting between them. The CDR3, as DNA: TGTGCCTGGCCCTCGGGGCGGACAGTCATGAACACTGAAGCTTTCTTT. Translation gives CAWPSGRTVMNTEAFF.